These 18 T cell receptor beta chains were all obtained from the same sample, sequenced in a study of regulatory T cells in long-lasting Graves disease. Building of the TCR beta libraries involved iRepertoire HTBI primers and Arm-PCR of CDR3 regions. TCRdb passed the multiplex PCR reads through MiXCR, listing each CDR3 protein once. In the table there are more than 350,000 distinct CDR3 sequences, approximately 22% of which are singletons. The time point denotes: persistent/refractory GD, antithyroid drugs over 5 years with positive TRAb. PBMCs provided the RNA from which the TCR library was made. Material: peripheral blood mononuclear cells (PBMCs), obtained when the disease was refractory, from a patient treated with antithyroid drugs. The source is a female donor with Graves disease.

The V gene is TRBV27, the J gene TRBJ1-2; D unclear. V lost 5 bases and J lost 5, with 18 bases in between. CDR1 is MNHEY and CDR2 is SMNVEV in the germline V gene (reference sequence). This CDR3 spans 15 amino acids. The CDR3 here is CASSSYLGPPYGYTF. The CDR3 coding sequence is TGTGCCAGCAGTAGCTACCTAGGGCCCCCTTATGGCTACACCTTC.

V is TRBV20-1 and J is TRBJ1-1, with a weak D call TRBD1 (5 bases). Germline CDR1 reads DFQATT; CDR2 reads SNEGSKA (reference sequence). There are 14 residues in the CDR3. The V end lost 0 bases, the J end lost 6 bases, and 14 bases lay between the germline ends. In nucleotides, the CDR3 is TGCAGTGCTAGAGATTTGGGGGGGTACGCTGAAGCTTTCTTT. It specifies CSARDLGGYAEAFF.

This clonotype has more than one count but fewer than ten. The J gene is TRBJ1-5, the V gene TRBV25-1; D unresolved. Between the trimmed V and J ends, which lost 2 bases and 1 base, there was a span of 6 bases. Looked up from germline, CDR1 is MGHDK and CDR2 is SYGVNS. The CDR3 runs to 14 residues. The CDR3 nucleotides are TGTGCCAGCAGTGAAGAGGGAAGCAATCAGCCCCAGCATTTT. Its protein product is CASSEEGSNQPQHF.

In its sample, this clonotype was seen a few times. Here the CDR3 DNA reads TGTGCCAGCATTCCGAGTGGGCTGAGGAATCAGCCCCAGCATTTT. Translation gives CASIPSGLRNQPQHF. The J gene is TRBJ1-5, the V gene TRBV6-1; D ambiguous. V dropped 7 bases and J dropped 4 bases, with 17 bases sitting between them. CDR1 MNHNS and CDR2 SASEGT come from the germline V gene. The CDR3 runs to 15 residues.

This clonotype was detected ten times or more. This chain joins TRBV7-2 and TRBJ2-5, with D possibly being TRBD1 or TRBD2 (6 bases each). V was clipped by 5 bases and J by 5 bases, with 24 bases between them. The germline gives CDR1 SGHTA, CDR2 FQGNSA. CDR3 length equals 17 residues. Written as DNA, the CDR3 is TGTGCCAGCAGCCAAACCCTGACGGGGGCGAGGGAGGAGACCCAGTACTTC. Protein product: CASSQTLTGAREETQYF. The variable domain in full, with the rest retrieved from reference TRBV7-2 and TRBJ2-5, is GAGVSQSPSNKVTEKGKDVELRCDPISGHTALYWYRQSLGQGLEFLIYFQGNSAPDKSGLPSDRFSAERTGGSVSTLTIQRTQQEDSAVYLCASSQTLTGAREETQYFGPGTRLLVL.

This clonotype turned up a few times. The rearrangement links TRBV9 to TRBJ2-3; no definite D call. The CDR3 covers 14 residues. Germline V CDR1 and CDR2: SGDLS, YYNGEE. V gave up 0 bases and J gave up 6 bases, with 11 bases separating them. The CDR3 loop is CASSVEITTDTQYF. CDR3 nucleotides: TGTGCCAGCAGCGTAGAGATTACCACGGATACGCAGTATTTT. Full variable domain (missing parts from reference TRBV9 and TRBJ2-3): DSGVTQTPKHLITATGQRVTLRCSPRSGDLSVYWYQQSLDQGLQFLIQYYNGEERAKGNILERFSAQQFPDLHSELNLSSLELGDSALYFCASSVEITTDTQYFGPGTRLTVL.

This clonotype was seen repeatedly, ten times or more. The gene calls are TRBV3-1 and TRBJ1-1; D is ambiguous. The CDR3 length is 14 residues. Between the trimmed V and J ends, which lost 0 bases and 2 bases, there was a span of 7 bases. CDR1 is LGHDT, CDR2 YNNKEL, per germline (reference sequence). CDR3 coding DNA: TGTGCCAGCAGCCAAGAGGGAGGAAACACTGAAGCTTTCTTT. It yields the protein CASSQEGGNTEAFF.

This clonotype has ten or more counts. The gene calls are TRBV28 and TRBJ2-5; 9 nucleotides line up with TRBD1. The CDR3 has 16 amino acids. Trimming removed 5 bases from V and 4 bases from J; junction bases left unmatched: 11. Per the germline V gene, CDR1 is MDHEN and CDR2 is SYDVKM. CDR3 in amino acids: CASSGTGGNYGETQYF. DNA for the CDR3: TGTGCCAGCAGTGGTACAGGGGGCAATTACGGAGAGACCCAGTACTTC.

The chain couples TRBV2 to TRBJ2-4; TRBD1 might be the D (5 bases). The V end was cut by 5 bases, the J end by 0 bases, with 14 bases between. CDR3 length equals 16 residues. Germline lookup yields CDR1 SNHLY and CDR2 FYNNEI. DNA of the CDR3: TGTGCCAGCAGTTACACGAGACAGTTAGCCAAAAACATTCAGTACTTC. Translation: CASSYTRQLAKNIQYF. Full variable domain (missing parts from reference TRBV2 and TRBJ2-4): EPEVTQTPSHQVTQMGQEVILRCVPISNHLYFYWYRQILGQKVEFLVSFYNNEISEKSEIFDDQFSVERPDGSNFTLKIRSTKLEDSAMYFCASSYTRQLAKNIQYFGAGTRLSVL.

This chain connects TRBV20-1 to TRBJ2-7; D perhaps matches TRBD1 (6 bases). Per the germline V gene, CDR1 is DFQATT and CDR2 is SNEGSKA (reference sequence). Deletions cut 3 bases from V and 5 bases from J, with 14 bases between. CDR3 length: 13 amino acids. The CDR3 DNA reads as TGCAGTGCTAGCAACAGGGTAGCCAACGAGCAGTACTTC. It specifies CSASNRVANEQYF.

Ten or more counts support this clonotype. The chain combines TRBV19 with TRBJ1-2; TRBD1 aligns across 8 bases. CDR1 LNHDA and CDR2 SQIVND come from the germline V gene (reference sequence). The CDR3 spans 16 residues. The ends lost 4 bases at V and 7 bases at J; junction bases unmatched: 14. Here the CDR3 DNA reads TGTGCCAGTAGTACGCCCCCGACAGGGGACTTCAGTGGCTACACCTTC. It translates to CASSTPPTGDFSGYTF. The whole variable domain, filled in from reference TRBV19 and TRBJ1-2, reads DGGITQSPKYLFRKEGQNVTLSCEQNLNHDAMYWYRQDPGQGLRLIYYSQIVNDFQKGDIAEGYSVSREKKESFPLTVTSAQKNPTAFYLCASSTPPTGDFSGYTFGSGTRLTVV.

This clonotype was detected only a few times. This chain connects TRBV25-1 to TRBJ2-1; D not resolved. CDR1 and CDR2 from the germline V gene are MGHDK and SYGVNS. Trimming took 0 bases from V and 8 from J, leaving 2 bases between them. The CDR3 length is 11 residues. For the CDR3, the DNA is TGTGCCAGCAGTGAATATGATGAGCAGTTCTTC. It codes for CASSEYDEQFF. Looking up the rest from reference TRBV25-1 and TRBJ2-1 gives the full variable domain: EADIYQTPRYLVIGTGKKITLECSQTMGHDKMYWYQQDPGMELHLIHYSYGVNSTEKGDLSSESTVSRIRTEHFPLTLESARPSHTSQYLCASSEYDEQFFGPGTRLTVL.

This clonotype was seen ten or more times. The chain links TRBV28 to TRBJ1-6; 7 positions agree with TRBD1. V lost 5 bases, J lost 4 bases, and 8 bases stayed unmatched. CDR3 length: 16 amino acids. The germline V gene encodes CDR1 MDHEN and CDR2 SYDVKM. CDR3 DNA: TGTGCCAGCAGTCCCTTGGACAGGACATATAATTCACCCCTCCACTTT. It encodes CASSPLDRTYNSPLHF.

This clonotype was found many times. The CDR3 coding sequence is TGTGCCAGCAGGTTGCTACAGGGGGAGACCCAGTACTTC. Encoded protein: CASRLLQGETQYF. The J gene is TRBJ2-5, the V gene TRBV7-9; 7 nucleotides agree with TRBD1. Per the germline V gene, CDR1 is SEHNR and CDR2 is FQNEAQ (reference sequence). CDR3 length: 13 residues. J gave up 5 bases and V 6 bases, and 6 bases lay outside the gene matches.

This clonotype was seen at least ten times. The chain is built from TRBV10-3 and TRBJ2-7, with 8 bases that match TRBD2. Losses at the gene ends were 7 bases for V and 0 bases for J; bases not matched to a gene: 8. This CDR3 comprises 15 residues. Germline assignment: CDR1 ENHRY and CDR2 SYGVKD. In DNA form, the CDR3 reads TGTGCCATCAATCGGGCGGGAGGCAACTCCTACGAGCAGTACTTC. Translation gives CAINRAGGNSYEQYF.

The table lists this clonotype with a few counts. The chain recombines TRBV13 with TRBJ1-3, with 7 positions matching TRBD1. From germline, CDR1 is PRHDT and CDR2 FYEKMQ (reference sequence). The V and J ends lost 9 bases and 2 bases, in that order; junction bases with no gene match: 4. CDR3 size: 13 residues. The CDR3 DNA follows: TGTGCCAGTGCGACAGGGCCTGGAAACACCATATATTTT. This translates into CASATGPGNTIYF.

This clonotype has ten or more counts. CDR3 coding DNA: TGTGCCAGCAGTTTAGCGCTGCGTGGAGTAGCGGGAGGGGGCGAGCAGTACTTC. Its translation: CASSLALRGVAGGGEQYF. The chain has TRBV12-3 or TRBV12-4 and TRBJ2-7, with 11 nucleotides matching TRBD2. The CDR3 is made up of 18 amino acids. Trimming at V came to 0 bases and at J to 6 bases, leaving 13 bases not matched to a gene.

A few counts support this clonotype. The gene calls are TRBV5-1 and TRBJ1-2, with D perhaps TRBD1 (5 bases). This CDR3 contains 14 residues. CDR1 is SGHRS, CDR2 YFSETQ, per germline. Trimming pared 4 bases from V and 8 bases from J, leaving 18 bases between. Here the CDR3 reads CASSRGDGGPGYTF. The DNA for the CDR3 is TGCGCCAGCAGCAGGGGAGACGGTGGCCCAGGCTACACCTTC.